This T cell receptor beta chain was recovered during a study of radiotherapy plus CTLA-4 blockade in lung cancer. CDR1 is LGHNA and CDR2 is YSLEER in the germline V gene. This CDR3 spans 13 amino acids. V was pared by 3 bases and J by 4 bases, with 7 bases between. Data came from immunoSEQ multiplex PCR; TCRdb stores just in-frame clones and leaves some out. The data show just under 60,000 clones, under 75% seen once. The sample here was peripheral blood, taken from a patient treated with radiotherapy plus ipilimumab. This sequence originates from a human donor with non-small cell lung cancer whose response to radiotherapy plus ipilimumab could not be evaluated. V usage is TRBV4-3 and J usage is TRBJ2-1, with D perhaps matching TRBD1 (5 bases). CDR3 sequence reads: CASSHRQYNEQFF. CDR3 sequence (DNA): TGCGCCAGCAGCCACCGACAGTACAATGAGCAGTTCTTC.